This T cell receptor (beta chain) was found in a study of cytomegalovirus exposure and HLA in healthy donors. The CDR3 totals 16 residues. Each of the donors was a healthy bone marrow donor. Study findings and constraints: When analyzed later, the rates of TCR association showed variation by HLA locus, with DRB1 the most and HLA-C the fewest. Generally TCR sequences proved uncommon, though certain public TCRs appeared in numerous donors.

Turning to this clone: Its cognate antigen is unknown.

The PCR had 60 Vbeta and 13 Jbeta primers. Data came from immunoSEQ multiplex PCR; TCRdb stores just in-frame clones and leaves some out. The sample gives fewer than 120,000 clones, less than 85% of which show up once; 13% is in the top ten. Sequences were obtained from PBMCs. This clonotype originated in a man aged 25 to 45 in good health and CMV-seropositive. The V and J genes are TRBV21-1 and TRBJ2-1; the tabulated D call, TRBD2, remains unverified against the DNA. TRBV21-1 represents a pseudogene. The chain's CDR3 is CASSQCRGGGYNEQFF. The DNA of the CDR3 is TGTGCCAGCAGCCAATGTAGGGGGGGAGGATACAATGAGCAGTTCTTC.